What follows are 16 T cell receptor beta chains derived from one specimen sequenced in a study of control samples from healthy donors and cancer patients. The protocol was immunoSEQ multiplex PCR, while the TCRdb copy is restricted to in-frame clones and leaves out a portion. The sample contains 95,000 to 150,000 clones, roughly 86% of which appear only once. The sample taken for sequencing was blood. These receptors all stem from a man aged 60-69 years in good health.

The rearrangement uses TRBV7-2 and TRBJ1-3, with D unclear. Germline lookup yields CDR1 SGHTA and CDR2 FQGNSA. V gave up 5 bases and J gave up 4 bases, with 15 bases separating them. CDR3 length: 15 residues. This CDR3 reads CASSPGDRAGNTIYF. The CDR3, as DNA: TGTGCCAGCAGCCCGGGAGATAGGGCGGGAAACACCATATATTTT.

The chain links TRBV6-5 to TRBJ1-5; D possibly corresponds to TRBD1 (6 bases). The CDR3 runs to 15 residues. Germline loops: CDR1 MNHEY, CDR2 SVGAGI. Trimming pared 5 bases from V and 7 bases from J, leaving 18 bases between. CDR3 region: CASSQLGQQRQPQHF. The DNA for the CDR3 is TGTGCCAGCAGTCAGCTTGGACAGCAACGGCAGCCCCAGCATTTT.

The chain links TRBV25-1 to TRBJ1-3; 8 positions agree with TRBD1. Germline loops: CDR1 MGHDK, CDR2 SYGVNS. V was clipped by 7 bases and J by 4 bases; unmatched bases: 6. CDR3 length equals 14 residues. The CDR3: CASTGQGSGNTIYF. CDR3 sequence (DNA): TGTGCCAGCACTGGACAGGGTTCCGGAAACACCATATATTTT.

The chain carries TRBV5-1 and TRBJ2-3; 9 bases match TRBD2. CDR1 is SGHRS and CDR2 is YFSETQ in the germline V gene. The V and J ends lost 2 bases and 5 bases, in that order; junction bases with no gene match: 9. The CDR3 spans 16 residues. CDR3 nucleotides: TGCGCCAGCAGCTTAAGCGGGGGGCCGGGTGGAGATACGCAGTATTTT. Its translation: CASSLSGGPGGDTQYF. Together with reference TRBV5-1 and TRBJ2-3, the CDR3 gives the full variable domain: KAGVTQTPRYLIKTRGQQVTLSCSPISGHRSVSWYQQTPGQGLQFLFEYFSETQRNKGNFPGRFSGRQFSNSRSEMNVSTLELGDSALYLCASSLSGGPGGDTQYFGPGTRLTVL.

This chain uses TRBV6-5 with TRBJ1-3, with 7 positions matching TRBD1. The length of the CDR3 is 14 residues. Trimming removed 2 bases from V and 4 bases from J; junction bases left unmatched: 2. CDR1 and CDR2 (germline): MNHEY, SVGAGI. CDR3 protein: CASSYDRVGNTIYF. CDR3 coding DNA: TGTGCCAGCAGTTACGACAGGGTCGGAAACACCATATATTTT.

This chain connects TRBV27 to TRBJ1-5; no clear D. Germline-derived CDR1 and CDR2 are MNHEY and SMNVEV (reference sequence). The V end lost 2 bases, the J end lost 0 bases, and 14 bases lay between the germline ends. There are 17 residues in the CDR3. The DNA for the CDR3 is TGTGCCAGCAGTTTAACGGAGCCCTTAAGTAGCAATCAGCCCCAGCATTTT. Translating gives CASSLTEPLSSNQPQHF.

V is TRBV3-1 (or the pseudogene TRBV3-2) and J is TRBJ2-7; TRBD2 is a possible D gene (5 bases). The CDR3 spans 15 residues. Per germline, CDR1 LGHDT and CDR2 YNNKEL (reference sequence). V was trimmed by 2 bases and J by 3 bases, leaving 14 bases between them. The CDR3 DNA is TGTGCCAGCAGCCAAAGCCAGGTAGGAGGCTACGAGCAGTACTTC. As protein: CASSQSQVGGYEQYF.

This rearrangement joins TRBV18 to TRBJ1-1, with 7 bases aligning to TRBD1. The CDR3 has 14 amino acids. After removal of 6 bases from V and 5 bases from J, the junction contained 9 bases not matched to a gene. Germline CDR1 reads KGHSH; CDR2 reads LQKENI. CDR3 sequence reads: CASSLDRVRTEAFF. The CDR3 DNA sequence: TGTGCCAGCTCCCTTGACAGGGTAAGGACTGAAGCTTTCTTT.

This sequence joins TRBV10-3 and TRBJ2-3, with 8 bases aligning to TRBD2. Germline CDR1 reads ENHRY; CDR2 reads SYGVKD. The CDR3 totals 16 residues. J gave up 0 bases and V 2 bases, and 4 bases lay outside the gene matches. CDR3 coding DNA: TGTGCCATCAGTGAGGCTAGCGGGCCTAGCACAGATACGCAGTATTTT. Encoded protein: CAISEASGPSTDTQYF.

V and J are TRBV2 and TRBJ2-7; no clear D gene. The germline V gene has CDR1 SNHLY and CDR2 FYNNEI. This CDR3 has 14 residues. Between the trimmed V and J ends, which lost 0 bases and 3 bases, there was a span of 9 bases. CDR3 protein: CASSEAGLVYEQYF. CDR3 DNA: TGTGCCAGCAGTGAAGCCGGCTTAGTCTACGAGCAGTACTTC.

The chain uses TRBV19 and TRBJ1-5; D might be TRBD1 (5 bases). The CDR3 runs to 14 residues. Germline-derived CDR1 and CDR2 are LNHDA and SQIVND (reference sequence). The V gene lost 2 bases and the J gene lost 2 bases, with 7 bases spanning the gap. CDR3 amino acids: CASSIRGGNQPQHF. The CDR3 DNA reads as TGTGCCAGTAGTATAAGGGGAGGCAATCAGCCCCAGCATTTT.

CDR3 protein: CASRFGQLGELFF. The CDR3 region has the DNA TGTGCCAGCAGATTTGGACAACTCGGGGAGCTGTTTTTT. The rearrangement uses TRBV3-1 (or the pseudogene TRBV3-2) and TRBJ2-2, with a tentative D call TRBD1 (5 bases). V was clipped by 6 bases and J by 7 bases, with 12 bases between them. CDR3 size: 13 residues. The germline CDR1 and CDR2 sequences are LGHDT and YNNKEL (reference sequence).

This clone was seen only once. The rearrangement uses TRBV4-1 and TRBJ1-2; D may be TRBD1 (6 bases). The germline V gene encodes CDR1 MGHRA and CDR2 YSYEKL. The CDR3 contains 15 residues. The V end was cut by 1 base, the J end by 3 bases, with 12 bases between. DNA of the CDR3: TGCGCCAGCAGCCAAGTCCACAGGGCCGACTATGGCTACACCTTC. Its translation is CASSQVHRADYGYTF.

Details on this clone: This sample also contains other DNA sequences that code for the same CDR3. The V call is TRBV28, the J call TRBJ1-6; a possible D gene is TRBD1 (5 bases). Germline V CDR1 and CDR2: MDHEN, SYDVKM. The CDR3 is made up of 15 amino acids. Between the trimmed V and J ends, which lost 2 bases and 4 bases, there was a span of 9 bases. The DNA for the CDR3 is TGTGCCAGCAGTTTAGGAGACAGTTATAATTCACCCCTCCACTTT. The encoded protein is CASSLGDSYNSPLHF.

This clone came up once. The V call is TRBV6-6, the J call TRBJ1-4; D might be TRBD1 (5 bases). The CDR3 totals 14 residues. CDR1 is MNHNY, CDR2 SVGAGI, per germline (reference sequence). Trimming pared 0 bases from V and 7 bases from J, leaving 9 bases between. CDR3 nucleotide sequence: TGTGCCAGCAGTTACTCGGGGGGAGGTGAAAAACTGTTTTTT. Its translation is CASSYSGGGEKLFF.

This clone was seen more than once but under ten times. This rearrangement joins TRBV28 to TRBJ1-6; TRBD1 agrees at 10 bases. Germline V gene lookup returns CDR1 MDHEN and CDR2 SYDVKM. The CDR3 totals 15 residues. J was trimmed by 9 bases and V by 2 bases; bases with no gene match: 4. The CDR3: CASSLPGTGVSPLHF. CDR3 bases: TGTGCCAGCAGTTTACCGGGGACAGGGGTTTCACCCCTCCACTTT. Full variable domain (remainder filled in from reference TRBV28 and TRBJ1-6): DVKVTQSSRYLVKRTGEKVFLECVQDMDHENMFWYRQDPGLGLRLIYFSYDVKMKEKGDIPEGYSVSREKKERFSLILESASTNQTSMYLCASSLPGTGVSPLHFGNGTRLTVT.